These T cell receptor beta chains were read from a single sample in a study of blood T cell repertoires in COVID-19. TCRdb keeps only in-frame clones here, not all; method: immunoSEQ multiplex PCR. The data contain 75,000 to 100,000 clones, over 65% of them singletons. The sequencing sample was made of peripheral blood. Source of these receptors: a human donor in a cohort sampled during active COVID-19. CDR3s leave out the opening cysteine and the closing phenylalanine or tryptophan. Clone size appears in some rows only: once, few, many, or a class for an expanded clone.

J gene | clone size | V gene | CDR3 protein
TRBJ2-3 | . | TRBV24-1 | ATRPAGSTDTQY
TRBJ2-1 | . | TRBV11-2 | ASSKGLAGNEQF
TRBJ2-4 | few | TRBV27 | ASSSPRTSGLAKNIQY
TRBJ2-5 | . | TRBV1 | TSSRAGIQETQY
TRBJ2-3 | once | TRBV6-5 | ASRGGGADTQY
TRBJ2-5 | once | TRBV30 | AWSGQETQY
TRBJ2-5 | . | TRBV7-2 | ASLLNHWYQETQY
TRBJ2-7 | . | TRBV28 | VASGSYEQY
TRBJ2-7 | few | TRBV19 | ASSPRSTSGYEQY
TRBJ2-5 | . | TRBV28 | ASRTGLWETQY
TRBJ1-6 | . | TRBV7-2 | ASSLRDRRSPLH
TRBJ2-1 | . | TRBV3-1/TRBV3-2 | ASSQVGSNEQF
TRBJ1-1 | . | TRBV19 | ASNRGQDRGAEAF
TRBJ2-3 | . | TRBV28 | ASSLYDRNTDTQY
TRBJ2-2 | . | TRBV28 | ASRYSGETGELF
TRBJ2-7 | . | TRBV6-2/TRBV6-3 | ASSYNVGPGQGLSYEQY
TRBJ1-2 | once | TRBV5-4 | ASSLGARQGSSGYT
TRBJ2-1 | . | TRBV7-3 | ASSLKGTSYNEQF
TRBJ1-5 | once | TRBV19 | ASSITARGPQH
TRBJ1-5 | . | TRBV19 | ASSIIGARGNQPQH
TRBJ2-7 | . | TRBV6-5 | ASLGSGTGVYEQY
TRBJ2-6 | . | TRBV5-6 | ASSLAYRAATSGANVLT
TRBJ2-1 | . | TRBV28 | ASSPAGLIYNEQF
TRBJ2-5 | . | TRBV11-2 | ASSLVRSQETQY
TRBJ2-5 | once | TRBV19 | ASSIWGRETQY
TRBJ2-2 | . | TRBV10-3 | AISGGQPHTGELF
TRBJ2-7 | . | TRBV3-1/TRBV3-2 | ASSQGLFSYEQY
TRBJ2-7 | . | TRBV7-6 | ASSNSGGNVYEQY
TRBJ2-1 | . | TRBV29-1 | SARTGGDNEQF
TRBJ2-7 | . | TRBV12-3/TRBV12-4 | ASSPGDYEQY
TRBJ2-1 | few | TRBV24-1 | ATSDPTSTSSYNEQF
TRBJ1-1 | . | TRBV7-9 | ASSLDLAGNTEAF
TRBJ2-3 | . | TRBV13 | ASGPGQGPTDTQY
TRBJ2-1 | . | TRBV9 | ASGESGEYNEQF
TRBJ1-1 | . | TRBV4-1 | ASSQGQSYTEAF
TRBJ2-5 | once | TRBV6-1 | ASSERGAAGGQETQY
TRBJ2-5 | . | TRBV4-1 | ASSQDGGYKTQY
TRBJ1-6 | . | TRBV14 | ASSQVWTSGQGNNSPLH
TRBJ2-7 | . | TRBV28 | ASGTLAGVYEQY
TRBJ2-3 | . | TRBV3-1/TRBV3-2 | ASSRRTSWDTQY
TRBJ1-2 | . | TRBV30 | AWRGTGAYGYT
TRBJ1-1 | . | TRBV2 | ASSRDSMNTEAF
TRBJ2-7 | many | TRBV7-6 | ASSLDRYSYEQY
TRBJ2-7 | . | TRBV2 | ASIRQKASYEQY
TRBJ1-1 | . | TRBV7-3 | ASSLRMNTEAF
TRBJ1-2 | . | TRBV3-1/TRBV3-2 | ASSQRQALPGYT
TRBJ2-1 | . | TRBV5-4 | ASSPGGLAGAYNEQF
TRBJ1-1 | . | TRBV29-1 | SVARSEAEAF
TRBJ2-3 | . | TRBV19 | ASSKSEGRDTQY
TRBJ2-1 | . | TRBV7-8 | ASSLIYPWTGGTYNEQF